This T cell receptor (beta chain) was observed in a study of T cell responses to AZD1222 COVID-19 vaccine. Method: immunoSEQ multiplex PCR; TCRdb's copy keeps in-frame clones and lacks some. Among fewer than 120,000 clones listed, about nine tenths were seen once. With regard to this clone: Its antigen is currently unknown.

Study results and caveats: There were vaccine-associated CD4 TCRs across spike, dominant at 160-218 and 743-854. Only a handful of people who got AZD1222 tested seropositive at baseline. Increases in Spike-specific TCR breadth and depth were seen after two AZD1222 doses.

With 6 bases clipped from V and 6 bases from J, the junction kept 11 bases outside the gene matches. Germline CDR1 is MNHEY and CDR2 is SVGAGI. The CDR3 extends over 15 amino acids. This chain uses TRBV6-5 with TRBJ2-1; TRBD2 aligns across 7 bases. The source was peripheral blood, collected on day 0 of AZD1222 vaccination. This TCR derives from an adult in good health. CDR3 protein: CASSPRGERGNEQFF. CDR3 in DNA: TGTGCCAGCAGCCCCCGTGGAGAGCGGGGCAATGAGCAGTTCTTC.